This TCR beta chain stems from a study of cytomegalovirus exposure and HLA in healthy donors. Only in-frame clones appear in the TCRdb table, and some are missing; sequencing was by immunoSEQ multiplex PCR. The sample yields more than 250,000 clones, roughly 87% seen once. The CDR3 covers 18 residues. Germline lookup yields CDR1 SGDLS and CDR2 YYNGEE. The V and J ends lost 0 bases and 5 bases, in that order; junction bases with no gene match: 12. This TCR came from a woman under 40 in good health and CMV-seronegative. Sequenced sample: PBMCs. The chain combines TRBV9 with TRBJ2-7; 12 positions agree with TRBD2. The DNA for the CDR3 is TGTGCCAGCAGCGTAGGTCCCTTATCTAGCGGGAGGGAAGACGAGCAGTACTTC. Encoded protein: CASSVGPLSSGREDEQYF.